Reported below is one TCR beta chain. Antigen specificity is unknown. This sample stems from a study of T cell repertoires in aging, cancer and after chemotherapy. The overall study: Donors were grouped into six age bands spanning 30 or younger through 70 or older. Glioblastoma patients receiving temozolomide-based therapy gave paired samples before and after chemotherapy.

Peripheral blood genomic DNA, not sorted cells or RNA, was the template. Rearranged V-D-J TRB sequences were amplified with a mixed TRB-A/B primer pool. Via MiXCR, TCRdb re-called the multiplex PCR reads, giving one row per CDR3 protein. The sample holds 4,000 or so distinct CDR3 sequences, less than 30% seen once. Study-wide results and limits: Immunological memory after chemotherapy cannot be judged from the repertoire data. In each cancer cohort, median generation probability increased across chemotherapy, suggesting thymic output rebounded.

This CDR3 spans 13 amino acids. The ends were cut back, 4 bases at V and 2 bases at J, with 8 bases in the middle. Germline V gene sequence: CDR1 MNHEY, CDR2 SVGAGI. This rearrangement joins TRBV6-5 to TRBJ1-1; no reliable D call. The clonotype originates from a human donor with a solid tumor. Sequences were obtained from blood. The CDR3 here is CASSFTRNTEAFF. CDR3 coding DNA: TGTGCCAGCAGTTTCACAAGAAACACTGAAGCTTTCTTT.